These 28 T cell receptor beta chains were sequenced from one sample in a study of blood T cell repertoires in COVID-19. Only in-frame clones appear in the TCRdb table, and some are missing; sequencing was by immunoSEQ multiplex PCR. The repertoire has 190,000 or so clones, about 83% of them found once; the top ten carry approximately 6%. Sequencing was carried out using peripheral blood. All receptors come from a man aged 55 to 70 who had recovered from COVID-19.

The J gene is TRBJ1-2, the V gene TRBV14; D possibly corresponds to TRBD1 (6 bases). V lost 6 bases and J lost 2, with 22 bases in between. Germline V CDR1 and CDR2: SGHDN, FVKESK. This CDR3 spans 17 amino acids. The CDR3 coding sequence is TGTGCCAGCAGGAGGGGGGGCCTTTCCCACTTGAACTATGGCTACACCTTC. It codes for CASRRGGLSHLNYGYTF.

The chain recombines TRBV24-1 with TRBJ2-3; D unclear. Germline V gives CDR1 KGHDR, CDR2 SFDVKD. V gave up 5 bases and J gave up 4 bases, with 15 bases separating them. The CDR3 contains 15 residues. CDR3 coding DNA: TGTGCCACCAGTGCCTCCCATCTTAGTGCAGATACGCAGTATTTT. Translation gives CATSASHLSADTQYF.

The chain uses TRBV7-9 and TRBJ1-2; D is possibly TRBD1 (6 bases). Germline assignment: CDR1 SEHNR and CDR2 FQNEAQ (reference sequence). The CDR3 spans 13 residues. V lost 1 base, J lost 6 bases, and 9 bases lay in between. The CDR3, as DNA: TGTGCCAGCAGCTTAGACGGGACAAATGGCTACACCTTC. This encodes CASSLDGTNGYTF. Using reference TRBV7-9 and TRBJ1-2 for the parts outside the CDR3, the full variable domain is DTGVSQNPRHKITKRGQNVTFRCDPISEHNRLYWYRQTLGQGPEFLTYFQNEAQLEKSRLLSDRFSAERPKGSFSTLEIQRTEQGDSAMYLCASSLDGTNGYTFGSGTRLTVV.

The chain has TRBV27 and TRBJ2-7; D is unresolved. V was cut by 3 bases and J by 7 bases, with 13 bases left in between. The CDR3 spans 13 residues. CDR1 is MNHEY and CDR2 is SMNVEV in the germline V gene (reference sequence). CDR3 loop: CASSFSPSPEQYF. Written as DNA, the CDR3 is TGTGCCAGCAGTTTCTCGCCTAGTCCGGAGCAGTACTTC.

The J gene is TRBJ2-1, the V gene TRBV5-1; D is perhaps TRBD2 (5 bases). Trimming stripped 0 bases from V and 2 bases from J, with 15 bases between. CDR1 SGHRS and CDR2 YFSETQ come from the germline V gene. The CDR3 contains 17 residues. Here the CDR3 DNA reads TGCGCCAGCAGCTTGGCCCCAAAGCGGCTTACCTACAATGAGCAGTTCTTC. It yields the protein CASSLAPKRLTYNEQFF.

The rearrangement uses TRBV6-2 or TRBV6-3 and TRBJ1-4; possible D gene TRBD1, 5 bases. The V gene lost 6 bases and the J gene lost 3 bases, with 11 bases spanning the gap. The germline CDR1 and CDR2 sequences are MNHEY and SVGEGT. CDR3 size: 14 residues. For the CDR3, the DNA is TGTGCCAGCAGCCTCAGGGCGGCTAATGAAAAACTGTTTTTT. This codes for CASSLRAANEKLFF.

This clone was observed a few times. The chain combines TRBV7-6 with TRBJ2-7; tentatively, D is TRBD2 (5 bases). V lost 1 base and J 2 bases, leaving 12 bases between the germline ends. The CDR3 has 15 amino acids. CDR1 and CDR2 from the germline V gene are SGHVS and FNYEAQ. The CDR3 coding sequence is TGTGCCAGCAGCTTAGGGGTGGGAGCAACCTACGAGCAGTACTTC. Its translation is CASSLGVGATYEQYF.

The J gene is TRBJ2-2, the V gene TRBV24-1; D may be TRBD1 (5 bases). In germline, CDR1 is KGHDR, CDR2 SFDVKD. The V and J ends lost 1 base and 6 bases respectively, with 8 bases between them. This CDR3 is built from 14 residues. The CDR3 protein is CATSDFTGSGELFF. The CDR3 coding sequence is TGTGCCACCAGTGATTTTACAGGTTCCGGGGAGCTGTTTTTT.

The chain links TRBV5-6 to TRBJ2-5, with 11 bases fitting TRBD2. The junction had 9 bases not matched to a gene; V was cut back by 4 bases and J by 1 base. Germline V gene sequence: CDR1 SGHDT, CDR2 YYEEEE. The CDR3 has 17 amino acids. The CDR3 DNA sequence: TGTGCCAGCAGCCTATGGCCCGGGACTAGCGGCCAAGAGACCCAGTACTTC. It yields the protein CASSLWPGTSGQETQYF.

The V and J genes are TRBV5-1 and TRBJ1-4, with D perhaps matching TRBD1 (6 bases). This CDR3 is 15 amino acids long. Germline V lookup: CDR1 SGHRS, CDR2 YFSETQ. V shed 4 bases and J shed 0 bases, with 10 bases lying between them. CDR3 coding DNA: TGCGCCAGCAGCCGAGGACAGCCAACTAATGAAAAACTGTTTTTT. Its translation: CASSRGQPTNEKLFF.

For the CDR3, the DNA is TGTGCCAGCAGCTTCCGGTCTTTGCCCCTTAGCTCCTACGAGCAGTACTTC. Translating it yields CASSFRSLPLSSYEQYF. The rearrangement joins TRBV11-2 to TRBJ2-7, with D hard to call. With 3 bases removed from V and 0 bases from J, the gap between germline ends came to 18 bases. CDR1 and CDR2 from the germline V gene are SGHAT and FQNNGV. CDR3 length: 17 amino acids.

The chain is built from TRBV16 and TRBJ2-5; 8 bases map to TRBD2. Germline trimming cut 2 bases from V and 1 base from J; bases unmatched to any gene: 0. Germline V gene sequence: CDR1 KGHSY, CDR2 FQNENV. The CDR3 totals 14 residues. The CDR3 protein is CASSQSGGQETQYF. The DNA for the CDR3 is TGTGCCAGCAGCCAAAGCGGGGGCCAAGAGACCCAGTACTTC. Supplemented by reference TRBV16 and TRBJ2-5, the full variable domain reads GEEVAQTPKHLVRGEGQKAKLYCAPIKGHSYVFWYQQVLKNEFKFLISFQNENVFDETGMPKERFSAKCLPNSPCSLEIQATKLEDSAVYFCASSQSGGQETQYFGPGTRLLVL.

The chain recombines TRBV3-1 (or the pseudogene TRBV3-2) with TRBJ1-1; weak D call: TRBD1 (5 bases). V was trimmed by 1 base and J by 1 base, leaving 10 bases between them. Germline-derived CDR1 and CDR2 are LGHDT and YNNKEL (reference sequence). The CDR3 runs to 15 residues. The CDR3 region is CASSQGDGGNTEAFF. In DNA, the CDR3 is TGTGCCAGCAGCCAAGGGGACGGGGGGAACACTGAAGCTTTCTTT.

The gene calls are TRBV7-9 and TRBJ1-3; D is unclear. CDR1 SEHNR and CDR2 FQNEAQ come from the germline V gene (reference sequence). The CDR3 length is 15 residues. Trimming pared 1 base from V and 5 bases from J, leaving 12 bases between. The CDR3 DNA follows: TGTGCCAGCAGCTTAGATCTCGGGAGCAGAAACACCATATATTTT. Translating gives CASSLDLGSRNTIYF.

The chain links TRBV5-4 to TRBJ2-2, with 12 bases matching TRBD2. Unmatched junction bases numbered 10, after V lost 4 bases and J lost 6 bases. The germline gives CDR1 SGHNT, CDR2 YYREEE (reference sequence). The CDR3 sequence is 17 residues long. The CDR3 DNA follows: TGTGCCAGCAGCCACGTGACTAGCGGGAGAGGGGCCGGGGAGCTGTTTTTT. Its protein is CASSHVTSGRGAGELFF. Drawing the rest from reference TRBV5-4 and TRBJ2-2, the complete variable domain is ETGVTQSPTHLIKTRGQQVTLRCSSQSGHNTVSWYQQALGQGPQFIFQYYREEENGRGNFPPRFSGLQFPNYSSELNVNALELDDSALYLCASSHVTSGRGAGELFFGEGSRLTVL.

The V gene is TRBV12-3 or TRBV12-4, the J gene TRBJ2-5; 7 bases are shared with TRBD2. The CDR3 length is 13 residues. The trim removed 5 bases at V and 5 bases at J, leaving 5 bases unmatched. CDR3 coding DNA: TGTGCCAGCAGTCGACTAGCCTCGGAGACCCAGTACTTC. This codes for CASSRLASETQYF.

This chain uses TRBV28 with TRBJ2-3; 9 bases fit TRBD1. V dropped 2 bases and J dropped 1; count of bases not matched to a gene: 1. CDR1 and CDR2 from the germline V gene are MDHEN and SYDVKM. The CDR3 covers 15 residues. The DNA for the CDR3 is TGTGCCAGCAGTTTACGGACAGGGGGCACAGATACGCAGTATTTT. Encoded protein: CASSLRTGGTDTQYF.

This chain joins TRBV7-8 and TRBJ1-1, with unresolved D. The ends were cut back, 5 bases at V and 0 bases at J, with 16 bases in the middle. The CDR3 totals 16 residues. Germline CDR1 and CDR2: SGHVS and FQNEAQ. This chain's CDR3 is CASSPIYPQMNTEAFF. CDR3 bases: TGTGCCAGCAGCCCGATCTACCCCCAAATGAACACTGAAGCTTTCTTT.

The chain links TRBV19 to TRBJ1-2; TRBD1 aligns across 7 bases. With 3 bases clipped from V and 0 bases from J, the junction kept 4 bases outside the gene matches. This CDR3 comprises 15 residues. CDR1 is LNHDA and CDR2 is SQIVND in the germline V gene (reference sequence). The CDR3 here is CASSIPGQPNYGYTF. The CDR3, as DNA: TGTGCCAGTAGTATCCCGGGACAGCCTAACTATGGCTACACCTTC.

V is TRBV30 and J is TRBJ2-1; TRBD1 aligns across 9 bases. Germline V lookup: CDR1 GTSNPN, CDR2 SVGIG (reference sequence). This CDR3 is 14 amino acids long. Unmatched junction bases numbered 5, after V lost 2 bases and J lost 6 bases. This CDR3 reads CAWSRTGVGNEQFF. The CDR3, as DNA: TGTGCCTGGAGTAGGACAGGGGTGGGCAATGAGCAGTTCTTC.

This chain connects TRBV19 to TRBJ1-5; 9 bases fit TRBD1. This CDR3 has 15 amino acids. CDR1 and CDR2 from the germline V gene are LNHDA and SQIVND (reference sequence). The ends lost 3 bases at V and 6 bases at J; junction bases unmatched: 6. This CDR3 is CASSIEGQGSQPQHF. As DNA, the CDR3 is TGTGCCAGTAGTATTGAGGGACAGGGAAGTCAGCCCCAGCATTTT. The full variable domain, rest sourced from reference TRBV19 and TRBJ1-5, is DGGITQSPKYLFRKEGQNVTLSCEQNLNHDAMYWYRQDPGQGLRLIYYSQIVNDFQKGDIAEGYSVSREKKESFPLTVTSAQKNPTAFYLCASSIEGQGSQPQHFGDGTRLSIL.

V and J are TRBV30 and TRBJ2-7; D call uncertain. CDR1 is GTSNPN and CDR2 is SVGIG in the germline V gene (reference sequence). Deletions cut 7 bases from V and 6 bases from J, with 13 bases between. This CDR3 has 11 residues. Here the CDR3 reads CAFGAFSEQYF. Here the CDR3 DNA reads TGTGCCTTTGGAGCTTTCTCCGAGCAGTACTTC.

This chain's CDR3 is CATSEWTGIQETQYF. The CDR3 coding sequence is TGTGCCACCAGTGAGTGGACAGGGATCCAAGAGACCCAGTACTTC. The rearrangement joins TRBV24-1 to TRBJ2-5, with TRBD1 matching over 8 bases. With 4 bases clipped from V and 1 base from J, the junction kept 4 bases outside the gene matches. In germline, CDR1 is KGHDR, CDR2 SFDVKD. This CDR3 is 15 amino acids long.

The rearrangement uses TRBV5-1 and TRBJ2-3; D is unresolved. Germline V gene lookup returns CDR1 SGHRS and CDR2 YFSETQ. The CDR3 has 14 residues. The V and J ends lost 0 bases and 5 bases respectively, with 10 bases between them. CDR3 amino acids: CASSLAPSGDTQYF. CDR3 nucleotides: TGCGCCAGCAGCTTGGCGCCCTCCGGAGATACGCAGTATTTT.

J is TRBJ1-3 and V is TRBV4-3; weak D call: TRBD1 (6 bases). Germline V lookup: CDR1 LGHNA, CDR2 YSLEER. Trimming stripped 2 bases from V and 0 bases from J, with 14 bases between. The CDR3 runs to 17 residues. The CDR3 coding sequence is TGCGCCAGCAGCCAACAACTAACAGGGAACTCTGGAAACACCATATATTTT. This translates into CASSQQLTGNSGNTIYF.

The CDR3 protein is CASSPGQDTQYF. In DNA form, the CDR3 reads TGCGCCAGCAGTCCAGGACAGGATACGCAGTATTTT. The rearrangement joins TRBV5-1 to TRBJ2-3; possibly TRBD1 for D (6 bases). V dropped 5 bases and J dropped 6 bases, with 10 bases sitting between them. CDR3 size: 12 residues. Germline V CDR1 and CDR2: SGHRS, YFSETQ.

The V gene is TRBV10-3, the J gene TRBJ1-4; tentative D call: TRBD1 (5 bases). This CDR3 has 18 amino acids. The germline V and J ends were trimmed by 0 bases and 0 bases, with 14 bases remaining between them. Germline V gene lookup returns CDR1 ENHRY and CDR2 SYGVKD. In nucleotides, the CDR3 is TGTGCCATCAGTGAGTCGAGCTTAGGGGCAACAACTAATGAAAAACTGTTTTTT. Translating gives CAISESSLGATTNEKLFF.

The chain uses TRBV19 and TRBJ1-1, with D uncertain. The V gene lost 3 bases and the J gene lost 4 bases, with 6 bases spanning the gap. The CDR3 runs to 12 residues. Germline CDR1 is LNHDA and CDR2 is SQIVND (reference sequence). The CDR3 is CASSIRGTEAFF. The DNA for the CDR3 is TGTGCCAGTAGTATTAGAGGCACTGAAGCTTTCTTT.